The 27 T cell receptor beta chains below were found in one sample sequenced in a study of blood T cells in healthy people across ages. A second PCR of roughly 7 to 11 cycles used a sample-barcoded 5' primer and a J-beta primer mix. TCRdb passed the 5' RACE reads through MiXCR, listing each CDR3 protein once. The repertoire holds approximately 600,000 distinct CDR3 sequences, with approximately 59% as singletons. The material sequenced was blood. The receptors derive from a man aged 55 to 70 in good health.

This clonotype was seen only a few times. This chain links TRBV3-1 with TRBJ2-7; D perhaps matches TRBD1 (7 bases). Per the germline V gene, CDR1 is LGHDT and CDR2 is YNNKEL (reference sequence). CDR3 length: 12 residues. V lost 9 bases and J lost 7, with 16 bases in between. The CDR3, as DNA: TGTGCCAGTTCCCAGGGGGGCCGGGAGCAGTACTTC. It specifies CASSQGGREQYF.

This chain links TRBV7-2 with TRBJ2-3, with TRBD2 identical over 9 bases. V was pared by 2 bases and J by 6 bases, with 9 bases of the junction left unmatched. The CDR3 is made up of 16 amino acids. Per the germline V gene, CDR1 is SGHTA and CDR2 is FQGNSA. CDR3 nucleotides: TGTGCCAGCAGCTTATCTGCTAGCGGGGCCACGGATACGCAGTATTTT. Translating it yields CASSLSASGATDTQYF.

This clonotype was observed a few times. The chain joins TRBV7-2 to TRBJ2-3; TRBD1 is a possible D gene (5 bases). The CDR3 is 16 amino acids. With 3 bases removed from V and 0 bases from J, the gap between germline ends came to 13 bases. CDR1 is SGHTA and CDR2 is FQGNSA in the germline V gene. The CDR3 nucleotides are TGTGCCAGCAGCTTGATGGCGGACATTAGCACAGATACGCAGTATTTT. Translated, it gives CASSLMADISTDTQYF.

The CDR3 loop reads CASSLSGDLASGANVLTF. The DNA for the CDR3 is TGCGCCAGCAGCTTGTCCGGGGACCTGGCCTCTGGGGCCAACGTCCTGACTTTC. The gene calls are TRBV5-1 and TRBJ2-6; D may be TRBD1 or TRBD2 (5 bases each). Germline-derived CDR1 and CDR2 are SGHRS and YFSETQ. V was shortened by 1 base and J by 0 bases, with 14 bases between the two germline ends. This CDR3 region has 18 residues.

The J gene is TRBJ2-3, the V gene TRBV12-3 or TRBV12-4; D tentatively reads TRBD1 or TRBD2 (5 bases each). The CDR3 length is 15 residues. The V gene lost 7 bases and the J gene lost 6 bases, with 20 bases spanning the gap. This CDR3 is CASTLGRAVADTQYF. CDR3 DNA: TGTGCCAGCACCCTGGGACGAGCGGTAGCGGATACGCAGTATTTT.

The V and J genes are TRBV7-7 and TRBJ2-7; 10 bases fit TRBD1. The J call is doubtful: the DNA matches TRBJ2-5 better. This CDR3 comprises 14 residues. Per the germline V gene, CDR1 is SSHAT and CDR2 is FNYEAQ (reference sequence). The CDR3 DNA reads as TGTGCCAGCAGCACCGGGACAGGGGACGAGACCCAGTACTTC. Translating it yields CASSTGTGDETQYF.

This clonotype was observed once. The chain is built from TRBV11-3 and TRBJ1-2; tentative D call: TRBD1 (5 bases). Germline V CDR1 and CDR2: SGHNT, YENEEA. This CDR3 is 16 amino acids long. V shed 2 bases and J shed 0 bases, with 13 bases lying between them. CDR3 in DNA: TGTGCCAGCAGCTTACACGACAGCCTGGCTAACTATGGCTACACCTTC. As protein: CASSLHDSLANYGYTF.

The rearrangement uses TRBV29-1 and TRBJ2-4, with 9 nucleotides matching TRBD1. The J call could be wrong; TRBJ2-5 is a better fit for the DNA end. There are 15 residues in the CDR3. Germline CDR1 and CDR2: SQVTM and ANQGSEA. The CDR3 spells CSVSPPLTGGETQYF. CDR3 nucleotide sequence: TGCAGCGTTTCCCCACCCCTGACAGGGGGAGAGACCCAGTACTTC.

CDR3 protein: CSVLSGEETQYF. The CDR3 DNA reads TGCAGCGTACTGAGCGGGGAGGAGACCCAGTACTTC. V and J are TRBV29-1 and TRBJ2-7; 7 nucleotides align to TRBD2. The tail of the sequence fits TRBJ2-5 better, so the J call may be wrong. Per the germline V gene, CDR1 is SQVTM and CDR2 is ANQGSEA. The CDR3 has 12 amino acids.

The genes are TRBV14 and TRBJ2-3; 8 bases match TRBD1. The CDR3 contains 17 residues. Germline values: CDR1 SGHDN, CDR2 FVKESK. The V gene end was trimmed by 0 bases and the J gene end by 0 bases; junction bases not matched to a gene: 5. CDR3 region: CASSQDWTGPSTDTQYF. CDR3 coding DNA: TGTGCCAGCAGCCAAGATTGGACAGGGCCGAGCACAGATACGCAGTATTTT.

This clonotype came up a few times. The CDR3 nucleotides read TGTGCCAGCAGCCCTACAGGGGCCCAAGAGACCCAGTACTTC. Translated, it gives CASSPTGAQETQYF. The rearrangement uses TRBV9 and TRBJ2-5; 7 bases map to TRBD1. The junction had 4 bases not matched to a gene; V was cut back by 4 bases and J by 1 base. From germline, CDR1 is SGDLS and CDR2 YYNGEE. This CDR3 has 14 residues. Using reference TRBV9 and TRBJ2-5 for the parts outside the CDR3, the full variable domain is DSGVTQTPKHLITATGQRVTLRCSPRSGDLSVYWYQQSLDQGLQFLIQYYNGEERAKGNILERFSAQQFPDLHSELNLSSLELGDSALYFCASSPTGAQETQYFGPGTRLLVL.

The chain is built from TRBV12-3 or TRBV12-4 and TRBJ2-3; no firm D call. Trimming took off 2 bases at V and 6 bases at J, with 9 bases between the two ends. The CDR3 runs to 13 residues. CDR3: CASSLNPRDTQYF. DNA of the CDR3: TGTGCCAGCAGTTTAAACCCCCGGGATACGCAGTATTTT.

V usage is TRBV10-3 and J usage is TRBJ2-1; 12 nucleotides agree with TRBD2. CDR3 length: 14 residues. Germline CDR1 and CDR2: ENHRY and SYGVKD. Unmatched junction bases numbered 8, after V lost 10 bases and J lost 7 bases. CDR3: CATRTSGVGNEQFF. CDR3 DNA: TGTGCCACGAGGACTAGCGGGGTGGGTAATGAGCAGTTCTTC.

The sample holds a few counts of this clonotype. CDR3 residues: CASSLGLAAADTQYF. The CDR3 DNA is TGCGCCAGCAGCTTGGGGCTAGCGGCCGCAGATACGCAGTATTTT. This sequence joins TRBV5-1 and TRBJ2-3, with 7 bases aligning to TRBD2. J was trimmed by 4 bases and V by 0 bases; bases with no gene match: 5. The CDR3 length is 15 residues. Looked up from germline, CDR1 is SGHRS and CDR2 is YFSETQ.

This clonotype was counted a few times. The chain employs TRBV15 and TRBJ2-7, with D perhaps being TRBD1 or TRBD2 (5 bases each). V lost 5 bases, J lost 5 bases, and 16 bases lay in between. CDR3 length: 14 residues. In germline, CDR1 is LNHNV, CDR2 YYDKDF (reference sequence). CDR3 residues: CATSPGTVPNEQYF. CDR3 bases: TGTGCCACCAGCCCGGGGACCGTTCCTAACGAGCAGTACTTC.

The chain uses TRBV7-2 and TRBJ2-1; TRBD2 matches at 9 bases. V trimming: 5 bases; J trimming: 1 base; junction bases outside the gene matches: 3. The CDR3 has 15 residues. Germline V gene lookup returns CDR1 SGHTA and CDR2 FQGNSA. CDR3 loop: CASSVSGGSYNEQFF. In DNA, the CDR3 is TGTGCCAGCAGCGTTAGCGGGGGTTCCTACAATGAGCAGTTCTTC.

The chain is built from TRBV6-1 and TRBJ2-4; the match to TRBD1 covers 8 bases. The J call is doubtful: the DNA matches TRBJ2-7 better. The CDR3 covers 15 residues. Looked up from germline, CDR1 is MNHNS and CDR2 is SASEGT. DNA for the CDR3: TGTGCCAGCAGTGCGCCCGGACAGGGTTACTACGAGCAGTACTTC. It yields the protein CASSAPGQGYYEQYF.

This clonotype was recorded once. This rearrangement joins TRBV27 to TRBJ2-6; D call uncertain. This CDR3 region has 14 residues. V shed 7 bases and J shed 5 bases, with 12 bases lying between them. Germline V CDR1 and CDR2: MNHEY, SMNVEV (reference sequence). CDR3 nucleotide sequence: TGTGCCAGCAAGATAAGGAGCTGGGCCAACGTCCTGACTTTC. Translating it yields CASKIRSWANVLTF.

The chain employs TRBV29-1 and TRBJ1-2, with D perhaps TRBD1 (6 bases). The V end lost 2 bases, the J end lost 1 base, and 8 bases lay between the germline ends. Germline V gene sequence: CDR1 SQVTM, CDR2 ANQGSEA. CDR3 length equals 13 residues. For the CDR3, the DNA is TGCAGCGTTGAACCCAGGGGTAACTATGGCTACACCTTC. It yields the protein CSVEPRGNYGYTF.

This rearrangement joins TRBV11-3 to TRBJ2-5; 10 bases align to TRBD2. Germline V gives CDR1 SGHNT, CDR2 YENEEA. The CDR3 covers 15 residues. The ends lost 8 bases at V and 3 bases at J; junction bases unmatched: 9. The CDR3 sequence is CASGGLAAIEETQYF. Here the CDR3 DNA reads TGTGCCAGCGGAGGACTAGCGGCAATTGAAGAGACCCAGTACTTC.

V gene TRBV11-3 combines with J gene TRBJ2-7, with 8 bases fitting TRBD2. The germline gives CDR1 SGHNT, CDR2 YENEEA. With V trimmed by 5 bases and J by 3 bases, 15 bases remained unmatched. This CDR3 is 17 amino acids long. CDR3 DNA: TGTGCCAGCAGCCCACGACCCCGGGGGGGTGTCGTCTACGAGCAGTACTTC. This translates into CASSPRPRGGVVYEQYF.

V gene TRBV20-1 combines with J gene TRBJ2-1, with TRBD2 matching over 10 bases. The CDR3 is 17 amino acids. Germline values: CDR1 DFQATT, CDR2 SNEGSKA (reference sequence). Trimming took 7 bases from V and 4 from J; bases not matched to a gene: 16. The CDR3 sequence: CSGLAGGTRFGYNEQFF. Written as DNA, the CDR3 is TGCAGTGGATTAGCGGGGGGCACACGGTTTGGTTACAATGAGCAGTTCTTC.

The chain links TRBV27 to TRBJ1-1; unclear D gene. CDR1 and CDR2 from the germline V gene are MNHEY and SMNVEV (reference sequence). The CDR3 loop spans 14 amino acids. Trimming took off 6 bases at V and 1 base at J, with 12 bases between the two ends. The CDR3 bases are TGTGCCAGCAGCCAGGAGAGAGAGAACACTGAAGCTTTCTTT. This codes for CASSQERENTEAFF.

The rearrangement uses TRBV29-1 and TRBJ2-5; 11 nucleotides align to TRBD2. The CDR3 loop spans 15 amino acids. The V segment lost 6 bases and the J segment 11 bases; nucleotides outside the gene matches: 17. Germline V gene data show CDR1 as SQVTM and CDR2 as ANQGSEA. Written as DNA, the CDR3 is TGCAGCGTCGCCCTAGCGGGGGGCGGGTACAATGAGCAGTACTTC. Translating it yields CSVALAGGGYNEQYF. Full variable domain (rest looked up from reference TRBV29-1 and TRBJ2-5): SAVISQKPSRDICQRGTSLTIQCQVDSQVTMMFWYRQQPGQSLTLIATANQGSEATYESGFVIDKFPISRPNLTFSTLTVSNMSPEDSSIYLCSVALAGGGYNEQYFGPGTRLLVL.

Of note for this clonotype: One junction end does not reproduce the germline sequence, and a read error may be involved. The chain uses TRBV15 and TRBJ2-1; tentative D call: TRBD1 (6 bases). Germline V gene lookup returns CDR1 LNHNV and CDR2 YYDKDF (reference sequence). This CDR3 has 14 amino acids. The CDR3 region has the DNA TGTACCACCAGCAGAGATAGGGGGTTCAGGGAGCAGTTCTTC. Its protein product is CTTSRDRGFREQFF.

The genes are TRBV3-1 and TRBJ2-3; D not resolved. V was cut by 3 bases and J by 2 bases, with 12 bases left in between. The CDR3 consists of 15 residues. Germline assignment: CDR1 LGHDT and CDR2 YNNKEL (reference sequence). The CDR3 is CASSQTGGNTDTQYF. In nucleotides, the CDR3 is TGTGCCAGCAGCCAGACGGGCGGTAACACAGATACGCAGTATTTT.

This clonotype occurred a few times. The gene calls are TRBV29-1 and TRBJ2-1, with 9 positions matching TRBD2. After removal of 6 bases from V and 5 bases from J, the junction contained 17 bases not matched to a gene. The CDR3 loop spans 17 amino acids. Germline V CDR1 and CDR2: SQVTM, ANQGSEA. The CDR3 here is CSVGRNRLSGGNNEQFF. CDR3 DNA sequence: TGCAGCGTAGGTCGGAACCGACTGAGCGGGGGGAACAATGAGCAGTTCTTC.